The clone carrying this T cell receptor (beta chain) was recorded only once. What it binds is unknown. RNA transcripts gave rise to amplified TCR beta CDR3 regions. The TCR CDR3 first-round RT-PCR relied on the HTBI primer set. TCRdb itself ran the multiplex PCR reads through MiXCR, one entry per CDR3 protein. The sample holds 310,000 or so distinct CDR3 sequences, around 15% seen once. The data were obtained in a study of T cells in Graves' hyperthyroidism and ophthalmopathy. A NOSPECS grade of at least 4, a Clinical Activity Score of at least 3 and duration under 3 months were recorded in ophthalmopathy patients. Using roughly 9.4 ml of fresh peripheral blood, PBMCs were prepared. Notes on the study in general: Expanded thyroid clonotypes (above 0.001) were mostly also found in blood. Ophthalmopathy and stable hyperthyroidism were separated by a 13 V-J model.

CDR1 and CDR2 (germline): DFQATT, SNEGSKA (reference sequence). The ends lost 3 bases at V and 8 bases at J; junction bases unmatched: 9. This CDR3 region has 16 residues. The source material was blood. The chain is built from TRBV20-1 and TRBJ2-1, with TRBD2 matching over 14 bases. This sequence was found in an older woman with Graves' ophthalmopathy. The CDR3 loop is CSARGTSGGSGDEQFF. The CDR3 bases are TGCAGTGCTAGGGGGACTAGCGGGGGTAGTGGAGATGAGCAGTTCTTC.